These 7 T cell receptor beta chains share one sample of origin, sequenced in a study of T cells in Graves' hyperthyroidism and ophthalmopathy. It was RNA transcripts that yielded the amplified TCR beta CDR3 regions. An initial round of RT-PCR targeting the TCR CDR3 relied on the HTBI primer set. TCRdb fed the multiplex PCR reads into MiXCR, producing one record per CDR3 protein. The repertoire has 450,000 to 550,000 distinct CDR3 sequences, approximately 25% of them found once; the top ten carry 10% to 12%. Source material: blood. The receptors originated from a woman in her twenties or thirties with Graves' ophthalmopathy.

This clonotype was found many times. Here the CDR3 DNA reads TGTGCCAGCAGCTTAAACCCAGGGACCTACGAGCAGTACTTC. As protein: CASSLNPGTYEQYF. The chain employs TRBV7-3 and TRBJ2-7; D is possibly TRBD1 (5 bases). The CDR3 is made up of 14 amino acids. Germline CDR1 SGHTA, CDR2 FQGTGA. The germline V and J ends were trimmed by 1 base and 2 bases, with 9 bases remaining between them.

In this sample, this clonotype turned up a few times. A much larger clone is a single base away; this may be a read error. The chain uses TRBV18 and TRBJ1-2, with D tentatively TRBD1 (6 bases). From germline, CDR1 is KGHSH and CDR2 LQKENI. This CDR3 spans 14 amino acids. Trimming pared 0 bases from V and 3 bases from J, leaving 8 bases between. CDR3: CASSPPGADYGYTF. As DNA, the CDR3 is TGTGCCAGCTCACCACCGGGGGCTGACTATGGCTACACCTTC.

This chain joins TRBV3-1 and TRBJ1-2, with D unresolved. V was trimmed by 0 bases and J by 3 bases, leaving 11 bases between them. CDR1 and CDR2 (germline): LGHDT, YNNKEL (reference sequence). This CDR3 contains 15 residues. CDR3 protein: CASSQDPGSYYGYTF. The CDR3 DNA follows: TGTGCCAGCAGCCAAGATCCCGGGAGCTACTATGGCTACACCTTC. Combining the CDR3 with reference TRBV3-1 and TRBJ1-2 gives the whole variable domain DTAVSQTPKYLVTQMGNDKSIKCEQNLGHDTMYWYKQDSKKFLKIMFSYNNKELIINETVPNRFSPKSPDKAHLNLHINSLELGDSAVYFCASSQDPGSYYGYTFGSGTRLTVV.

The chain links TRBV28 to TRBJ2-5, with D tentatively TRBD1 (5 bases). Germline assignment: CDR1 MDHEN and CDR2 SYDVKM. V was cut by 10 bases and J by 7 bases, with 19 bases left in between. This CDR3 is 13 amino acids long. CDR3 amino acids: CATVGQPSWTQYF. CDR3 nucleotide sequence: TGTGCCACGGTGGGGCAGCCCAGTTGGACCCAGTACTTC.

This clonotype was observed at least ten times. V gene TRBV12-5 combines with J gene TRBJ1-1, with D uncertain. Germline V gives CDR1 LGHNT, CDR2 FRNRAP. There are 12 residues in the CDR3. V lost 3 bases to trimming and J lost 1 base, with 3 bases between them. DNA for the CDR3: TGTGCTAGTGGTTTCGAGAACACTGAAGCTTTCTTT. Protein sequence: CASGFENTEAFF.

This clonotype occurred a few times. This chain joins TRBV6-2 or TRBV6-3 and TRBJ1-5, with D tentatively TRBD1 (5 bases). This CDR3 is 13 amino acids long. Trimming took off 7 bases at V and 4 bases at J, with 11 bases between the two ends. Per germline, CDR1 MNHEY and CDR2 SVGEGT. The CDR3 DNA follows: TGTGCCAGCATTTCCGGGGGGAATCAGCCCCAGCATTTT. It is translated as CASISGGNQPQHF.

This clonotype was detected ten times or more. The rearrangement links TRBV6-1 to TRBJ2-5; D is uncertain. The germline CDR1 and CDR2 sequences are MNHNS and SASEGT. V was cut by 7 bases and J by 5 bases, with 2 bases left in between. The CDR3 is made up of 9 amino acids. DNA for the CDR3: TGTGCCAGCAAGGAGACCCAGTACTTC. Translating it yields CASKETQYF.